A single sample gave rise to the 13 T cell receptor beta chains below, sequenced in a study of cytomegalovirus exposure and HLA in healthy donors. Both 60 Vbeta primers and 13 Jbeta primers went into the PCR. Clones were read by immunoSEQ multiplex PCR, and TCRdb kept only the in-frame ones, dropping some. The sample has about 72,000 clones, 60% to 75% seen once. The source material was PBMCs. These TCRs come from a man aged 40-50 years in good health and CMV-seropositive.

This chain uses TRBV4-1 with TRBJ2-1, with a weak D call TRBD2 (6 bases). V lost 6 bases and J lost 8, with 8 bases in between. There are 11 residues in the CDR3. CDR1 and CDR2 from the germline V gene are MGHRA and YSYEKL. The CDR3 loop reads CASRWGDEQFF. For the CDR3, the DNA is TGCGCCAGCAGGTGGGGGGATGAGCAGTTCTTC.

This sequence joins TRBV7-8 and TRBJ1-2; D gene uncertain. Trimming stripped 1 base from V and 7 bases from J, with 7 bases between. CDR1 is SGHVS and CDR2 is FQNEAQ in the germline V gene. The CDR3 is made up of 12 amino acids. The CDR3 DNA is TGTGCCAGCAGCTTAGGGGGAGGTGGCTACACCTTC. Residues: CASSLGGGGYTF.

The chain is built from TRBV6-5 and TRBJ2-7; a possible D gene is TRBD1 (6 bases). CDR3 length equals 15 residues. Germline V lookup: CDR1 MNHEY, CDR2 SVGAGI. With 8 bases removed from V and 2 bases from J, the gap between germline ends came to 19 bases. For the CDR3, the DNA is TGTGCCAGCTCAATAAGTGCAGGGGAAACCTACGAGCAGTACTTC. This translates into CASSISAGETYEQYF.

This chain joins TRBV29-1 and TRBJ2-3; D may be TRBD1 (5 bases). Trimming cost V 4 bases and J 4 bases, with 15 bases left between them. CDR1 and CDR2 (germline): SQVTM, ANQGSEA. The length of the CDR3 is 14 residues. CDR3 protein: CSVGAGLGADTQYF. The CDR3 DNA reads TGCAGCGTTGGTGCAGGGTTGGGCGCAGATACGCAGTATTTT.

The rearrangement links TRBV18 to TRBJ2-5, with D unresolved. The J call may be incorrect, as the DNA end agrees better with TRBJ2-7. The germline CDR1 and CDR2 sequences are KGHSH and LQKENI. The CDR3 is made up of 11 amino acids. The CDR3 region is CASSRSHEQYF. The CDR3 DNA reads TGTGCCAGCTCGCGTTCGCACGAGCAGTACTTC.

The sample holds a few counts of this clone. The junction differs from germline at one of its ends, possibly a read error. The chain recombines TRBV28 with TRBJ1-1, with D maybe TRBD1 (6 bases). The CDR3 covers 14 residues. Germline V gene lookup returns CDR1 MDHEN and CDR2 SYDVKM. The DNA for the CDR3 is TGTGACAGCGAGTCCGGGGGAGGGGGGACTGAACCTTTCTTT. Its translation is CDSESGGGGTEPFF.

In nucleotides, the CDR3 is TGTGCCACCAGCAGAGGGGGCTTTGATCAGCCCCAGCATTTT. It yields the protein CATSRGGFDQPQHF. This rearrangement joins TRBV15 to TRBJ1-5, with D maybe TRBD1 (5 bases). This CDR3 region has 14 residues. The V gene's germline CDR1 is LNHNV and CDR2 YYDKDF (reference sequence). V was pared by 1 base and J by 5 bases, with 9 bases between.

V gene TRBV2 combines with J gene TRBJ1-2, with D possibly matching TRBD1 (6 bases). CDR3 size: 16 residues. CDR1 is SNHLY and CDR2 is FYNNEI in the germline V gene. V gave up 7 bases and J gave up 8 bases, with 26 bases separating them. Written as DNA, the CDR3 is TGTGCCAGCATCCTAGAACCGGGACAATTGTCTGGAGGCTACACCTTC. Translation: CASILEPGQLSGGYTF.

The chain has TRBV4-1 and TRBJ1-2; D uncertain. CDR3 length equals 15 residues. CDR1 and CDR2 from the germline V gene are MGHRA and YSYEKL. Deletions cut 1 base from V and 8 bases from J, with 17 bases between. The CDR3 bases are TGCGCCAGCAGCCAAGGTGTCAGTACGAGGCGGGGCTACACCTTC. Translated, it gives CASSQGVSTRRGYTF.

The chain is built from TRBV27 and TRBJ1-2, with 7 nucleotides matching TRBD1. The CDR3 is made up of 13 amino acids. Germline-derived CDR1 and CDR2 are MNHEY and SMNVEV (reference sequence). V dropped 3 bases and J dropped 8; count of bases not matched to a gene: 6. CDR3 DNA: TGTGCCAGCAGTTTGTATGGACAGGAAGGCTACACCTTC. Residues: CASSLYGQEGYTF.

This clone has more than one count but fewer than ten. The V and J genes are TRBV29-1 and TRBJ1-1; D unresolved. Germline CDR1 is SQVTM and CDR2 is ANQGSEA. Trimming removed 6 bases from V and 0 bases from J, with 8 bases in between. The CDR3 sequence is 12 residues long. This CDR3 reads CSVRVMNTEAFF. CDR3 in DNA: TGCAGCGTCCGAGTAATGAACACTGAAGCTTTCTTT. Using reference TRBV29-1 and TRBJ1-1 for the parts outside the CDR3, the full variable domain is SAVISQKPSRDICQRGTSLTIQCQVDSQVTMMFWYRQQPGQSLTLIATANQGSEATYESGFVIDKFPISRPNLTFSTLTVSNMSPEDSSIYLCSVRVMNTEAFFGQGTRLTVV.

This sequence joins TRBV5-5 and TRBJ1-2; D gene uncertain. The CDR3 length is 16 residues. Trimming left V 2 bases short and J 0 bases short, with 14 bases between. The germline V gene has CDR1 SGHKS and CDR2 YYEKEE (reference sequence). The CDR3 nucleotides are TGTGCCAGCAGCTTTATAGAGGTTAGAGCTAACTATGGCTACACCTTC. Translation gives CASSFIEVRANYGYTF.

This chain connects TRBV7-8 to TRBJ1-5, with D hard to call. The CDR3 is 16 amino acids. Germline assignment: CDR1 SGHVS and CDR2 FQNEAQ. Trimming shortened V by 1 base and J by 7 bases, and 17 bases separated the two germline ends. CDR3 residues: CASSLESRVPSQPQHF. The DNA of the CDR3 is TGTGCCAGCAGCTTAGAAAGCCGGGTCCCTAGCCAGCCCCAGCATTTT.